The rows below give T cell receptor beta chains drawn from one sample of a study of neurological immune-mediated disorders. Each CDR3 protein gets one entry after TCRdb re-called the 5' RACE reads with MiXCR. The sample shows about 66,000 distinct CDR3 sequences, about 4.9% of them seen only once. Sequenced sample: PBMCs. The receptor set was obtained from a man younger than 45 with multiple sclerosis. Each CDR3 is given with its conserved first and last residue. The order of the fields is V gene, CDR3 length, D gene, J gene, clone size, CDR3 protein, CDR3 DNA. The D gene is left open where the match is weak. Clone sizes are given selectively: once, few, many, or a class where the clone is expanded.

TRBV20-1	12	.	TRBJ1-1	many	CSARGAFTEAFF	TGCAGTGCTAGAGGGGCTTTCACTGAAGCTTTCTTT
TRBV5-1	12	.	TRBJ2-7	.	CASRDRPYEQYF	TGCGCCAGCAGGGACCGACCCTACGAGCAGTACTTC
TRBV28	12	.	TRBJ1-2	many	CAIVSTNYGYTF	TGTGCCATCGTATCTACTAACTATGGCTACACCTTC
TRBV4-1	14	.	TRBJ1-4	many	CASSQARLNEKLFF	TGCGCCAGCAGCCAGGCCCGACTTAATGAAAAACTGTTTTTT
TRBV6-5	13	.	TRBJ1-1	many	CASSYSPGPEAFF	TGTGCCAGCAGTTACTCCCCGGGACCCGAAGCTTTCTTT
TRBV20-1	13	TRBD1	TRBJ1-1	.	CSARTGQEAEAFF	TGCAGTGCTAGAACCGGACAGGAGGCTGAAGCTTTCTTT
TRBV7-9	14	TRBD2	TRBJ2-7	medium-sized	CASNRGGSSYEQYF	TGTGCCAGCAACCGGGGGGGATCCTCCTACGAGCAGTACTTC
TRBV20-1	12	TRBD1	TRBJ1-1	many	CSAAGTGNQAFF	TGCAGTGCTGCCGGGACAGGGAATCAGGCTTTCTTT
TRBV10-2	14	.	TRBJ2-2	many	CASSAWGNTGELFF	TGCGCCAGCAGTGCCTGGGGAAACACCGGGGAGCTGTTTTTT
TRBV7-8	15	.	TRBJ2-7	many	CASSLVSTPIYEQYF	TGTGCCAGCAGCTTAGTTAGTACCCCCATCTACGAGCAGTACTTC
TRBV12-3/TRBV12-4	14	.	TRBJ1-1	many	CASSLRGRNTEAFF	TGTGCCAGCAGTCTAAGGGGTCGGAACACTGAAGCTTTCTTT
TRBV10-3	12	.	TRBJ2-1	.	CAISEGVNEQFF	TGTGCCATCAGTGAGGGGGTCAATGAGCAGTTCTTC
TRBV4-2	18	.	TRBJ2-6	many	CASSQDLGAASGANVLTF	TGTGCCAGCAGCCAAGATTTAGGGGCGGCATCTGGGGCCAACGTCCTGACTTTC
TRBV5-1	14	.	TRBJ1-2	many	CASSLDTTDYGYTF	TGCGCCAGCAGCTTGGACACGACAGACTATGGCTACACCTTC
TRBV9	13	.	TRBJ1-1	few	CASSASLEGSAFF	TGTGCCAGCAGCGCCAGTCTCGAGGGGTCCGCTTTCTTT
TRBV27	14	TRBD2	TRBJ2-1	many	CASSSGTSGNEQFF	TGTGCCAGCAGTTCAGGGACTAGCGGTAATGAGCAGTTCTTC
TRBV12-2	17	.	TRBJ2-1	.	CASRSAPPGLAANEQFF	TGTGCAAGTCGCTCAGCCCCCCCGGGACTAGCGGCCAATGAGCAGTTCTTC
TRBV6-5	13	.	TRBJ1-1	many	CASSYRGNTEAFF	TGTGCCAGCAGTTACCGGGGGAACACTGAAGCTTTCTTT